This TCR beta chain is from a study of shared clonotypes between healthy human individuals. The length of the CDR3 is 14 residues. Germline V gene lookup returns CDR1 SGHRS and CDR2 YFSETQ. Trimming cost V 7 bases and J 6 bases; bases outside gene matches: 11. The repertoire was sequenced with immunoSEQ multiplex PCR; TCRdb's copy has only in-frame clones and lacks some. The sample has roughly 1 million clones; roughly 80% are singletons. This receptor was identified in a man between 18 and 35 years old in good health. The sequencing input was memory CD4+ T cells sorted from blood. Subset noted: CD45RA-negative fraction. The J gene is TRBJ1-1, the V gene TRBV5-1; 8 nucleotides match TRBD1. CDR3 bases: TGCGCCAGCGGAGACCCGGACAGGGCCCCTGAAGCTTTCTTT. This encodes CASGDPDRAPEAFF.